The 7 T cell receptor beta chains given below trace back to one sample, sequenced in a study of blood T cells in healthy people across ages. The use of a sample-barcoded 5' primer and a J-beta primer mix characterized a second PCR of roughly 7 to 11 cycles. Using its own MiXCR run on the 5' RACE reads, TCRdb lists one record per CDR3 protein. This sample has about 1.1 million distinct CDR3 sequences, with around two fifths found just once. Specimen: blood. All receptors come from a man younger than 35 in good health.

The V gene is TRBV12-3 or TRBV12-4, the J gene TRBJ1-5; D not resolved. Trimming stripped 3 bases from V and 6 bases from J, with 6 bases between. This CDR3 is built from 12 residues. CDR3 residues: CASSFKGQPQHF. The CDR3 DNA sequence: TGTGCCAGCAGTTTTAAGGGTCAGCCCCAGCATTTT.

The CDR3 sequence is CSVSFGGYYGYTF. DNA of the CDR3: TGCAGCGTTTCCTTTGGGGGATACTATGGCTACACCTTC. The chain links TRBV29-1 to TRBJ1-2; D may be TRBD1 (5 bases). The CDR3 consists of 13 residues. Germline CDR1 is SQVTM and CDR2 is ANQGSEA. The V gene lost 5 bases and the J gene lost 3 bases, with 13 bases spanning the gap.

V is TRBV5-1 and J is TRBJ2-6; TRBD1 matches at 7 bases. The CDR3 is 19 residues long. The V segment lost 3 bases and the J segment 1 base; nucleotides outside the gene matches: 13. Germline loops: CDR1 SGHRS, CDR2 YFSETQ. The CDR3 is CASSYTPGQLLSGANVLTF. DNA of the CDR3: TGCGCCAGCAGCTATACACCGGGACAGTTACTTTCTGGGGCCAACGTCCTGACTTTC.

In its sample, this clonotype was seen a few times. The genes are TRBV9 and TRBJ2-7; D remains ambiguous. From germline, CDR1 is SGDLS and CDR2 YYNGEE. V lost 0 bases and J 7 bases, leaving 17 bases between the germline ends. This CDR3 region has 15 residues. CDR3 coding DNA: TGTGCCAGCAGCGTAGCAGAGCTCTCCTACAATGAGCAGTACTTC. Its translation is CASSVAELSYNEQYF.

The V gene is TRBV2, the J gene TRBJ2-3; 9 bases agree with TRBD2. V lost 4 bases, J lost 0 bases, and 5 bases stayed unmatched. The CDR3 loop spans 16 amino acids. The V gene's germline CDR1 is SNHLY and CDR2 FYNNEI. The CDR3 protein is CASSGTSDRSTDTQYF. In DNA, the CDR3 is TGTGCCAGCAGTGGGACTAGCGATCGTAGCACAGATACGCAGTATTTT.

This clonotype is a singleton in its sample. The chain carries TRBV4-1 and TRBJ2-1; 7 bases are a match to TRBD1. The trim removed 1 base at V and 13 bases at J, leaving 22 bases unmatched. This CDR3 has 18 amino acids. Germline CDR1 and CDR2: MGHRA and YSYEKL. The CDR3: CASSQAFSSQGVSETQFF. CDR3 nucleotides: TGCGCCAGCAGCCAAGCGTTTTCATCGCAGGGGGTCTCTGAGACCCAGTTCTTC.

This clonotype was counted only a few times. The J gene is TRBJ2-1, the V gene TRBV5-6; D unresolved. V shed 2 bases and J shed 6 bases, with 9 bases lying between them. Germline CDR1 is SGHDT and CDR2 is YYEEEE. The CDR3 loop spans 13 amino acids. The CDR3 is CASSFLDGNEQFF. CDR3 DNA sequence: TGTGCCAGCAGCTTTCTTGACGGCAATGAGCAGTTCTTC.